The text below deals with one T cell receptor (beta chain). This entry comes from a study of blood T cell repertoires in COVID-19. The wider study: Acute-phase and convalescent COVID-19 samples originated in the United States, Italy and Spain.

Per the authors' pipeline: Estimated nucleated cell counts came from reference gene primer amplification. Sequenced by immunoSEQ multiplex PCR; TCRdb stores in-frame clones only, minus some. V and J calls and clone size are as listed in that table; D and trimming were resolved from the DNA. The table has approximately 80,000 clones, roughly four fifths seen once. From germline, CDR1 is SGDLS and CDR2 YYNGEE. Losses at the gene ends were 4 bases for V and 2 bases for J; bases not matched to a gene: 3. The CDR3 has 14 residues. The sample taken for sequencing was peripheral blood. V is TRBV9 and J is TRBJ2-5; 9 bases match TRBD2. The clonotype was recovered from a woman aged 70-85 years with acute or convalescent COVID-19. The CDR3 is CASSTAGGQETQYF. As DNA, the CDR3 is TGTGCCAGCAGCACAGCGGGGGGTCAAGAGACCCAGTACTTC. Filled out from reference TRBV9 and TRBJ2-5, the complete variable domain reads DSGVTQTPKHLITATGQRVTLRCSPRSGDLSVYWYQQSLDQGLQFLIQYYNGEERAKGNILERFSAQQFPDLHSELNLSSLELGDSALYFCASSTAGGQETQYFGPGTRLLVL.